The 28 T cell receptor beta chains presented below share a single source sample, sequenced in a study of cytomegalovirus exposure and HLA in healthy donors. PCR involved 60 Vbeta and 13 Jbeta primers. Sequenced by immunoSEQ multiplex PCR; TCRdb stores in-frame clones only, minus some. The data hold about 180,000 clones, with over 70% observed a single time. The sample taken for sequencing was PBMCs. These receptors were collected from a man in his thirties or forties in good health and CMV-seropositive.

The V gene is TRBV11-3, the J gene TRBJ2-7, with a tentative D call TRBD2 (5 bases). V was clipped by 5 bases and J by 3 bases, with 14 bases between them. CDR3 length equals 14 residues. Germline V CDR1 and CDR2: SGHNT, YENEEA. The CDR3 bases are TGTGCCAGCAGCCCCTCTCGGGGTAGCTACGAGCAGTACTTC. Protein product: CASSPSRGSYEQYF.

The rearrangement links TRBV28 to TRBJ1-1; D is unresolved. V lost 6 bases and J lost 1, with 18 bases in between. The germline CDR1 and CDR2 sequences are MDHEN and SYDVKM. This CDR3 has 16 residues. The CDR3 DNA reads TGTGCCAGCAGCGAAACAAAAAGTGGCCGGAACACTGAAGCTTTCTTT. This translates into CASSETKSGRNTEAFF.

To note about this clone: This specimen includes other DNA sequences encoding the same CDR3. The chain is built from TRBV19 and TRBJ2-7; no reliable D call. Germline-derived CDR1 and CDR2 are LNHDA and SQIVND (reference sequence). The V and J ends lost 4 bases and 3 bases respectively, with 7 bases between them. This CDR3 has 12 amino acids. CDR3 bases: TGTGCCAGTAGTAGTTCTAGCTACGAGCAGTACTTC. As protein: CASSSSSYEQYF. The full variable domain, with the rest looked up from reference TRBV19 and TRBJ2-7, is DGGITQSPKYLFRKEGQNVTLSCEQNLNHDAMYWYRQDPGQGLRLIYYSQIVNDFQKGDIAEGYSVSREKKESFPLTVTSAQKNPTAFYLCASSSSSYEQYFGPGTRLTVT.

CDR3 coding DNA: TGCGCCAGCAGCCACAATCTAGCGGGAGCCTACAATGAGCAGTTCTTC. Its protein product is CASSHNLAGAYNEQFF. The chain joins TRBV4-1 to TRBJ2-1; TRBD2 matches 10 bases. Per germline, CDR1 MGHRA and CDR2 YSYEKL. This CDR3 region has 16 residues. V trimming: 3 bases; J trimming: 2 bases; junction bases outside the gene matches: 4.

The gene calls are TRBV6-1 and TRBJ2-7, with a tentative D call TRBD2 (5 bases). The CDR3 extends over 15 amino acids. CDR1 and CDR2 (germline): MNHNS, SASEGT. V was pared by 1 base and J by 2 bases, with 12 bases between. CDR3 DNA sequence: TGTGCCAGCAGTGAAGTAAAGGACTCTGCCTACGAGCAGTACTTC. This encodes CASSEVKDSAYEQYF.

This chain links TRBV5-8 with TRBJ2-7; D is undetermined. The germline gives CDR1 SGHTS, CDR2 YDEGEE. The CDR3 spans 15 residues. Trimming left V 4 bases short and J 5 bases short, with 19 bases between. CDR3 nucleotides: TGTGCCAGCAGCCGAGCGACTGGTACCTACGACGAGCAGTACTTC. Translating gives CASSRATGTYDEQYF.

This sequence joins TRBV28 and TRBJ1-2; TRBD1 aligns across 7 bases. Trimming removed 6 bases from V and 8 bases from J; junction bases left unmatched: 9. Germline V gives CDR1 MDHEN, CDR2 SYDVKM. CDR3 size: 13 residues. The CDR3 DNA reads TGTGCCAGCAGAGCCGACAGGGTGGAGGGCTACACCTTC. Its protein is CASRADRVEGYTF.

Here the CDR3 DNA reads TGCAGCGTTGAGGTGACTAGCGCCGGGAATGAGCAGTTCTTC. Translating it yields CSVEVTSAGNEQFF. V gene TRBV29-1 combines with J gene TRBJ2-1; 8 bases line up with TRBD2. Germline V gene sequence: CDR1 SQVTM, CDR2 ANQGSEA. V lost 3 bases to trimming and J lost 7 bases; unmatched junction nucleotides: 8. CDR3 size: 14 residues.

J is TRBJ2-5 and V is TRBV19, with 9 bases that match TRBD1. The CDR3 is 15 amino acids. CDR1 is LNHDA, CDR2 SQIVND, per germline (reference sequence). V lost 6 bases, J lost 0 bases, and 5 bases stayed unmatched. CDR3 sequence reads: CASRVDRGNQETQYF. CDR3 bases: TGTGCCAGTAGGGTGGACAGGGGAAACCAAGAGACCCAGTACTTC.

The rearrangement joins TRBV7-8 to TRBJ2-7; D perhaps matches TRBD2 (5 bases). CDR3 length: 14 residues. Looked up from germline, CDR1 is SGHVS and CDR2 is FQNEAQ. V was cut by 3 bases and J by 5 bases, with 14 bases left in between. The CDR3 here is CASSFPFDGNEQYF. Here the CDR3 DNA reads TGTGCCAGCAGCTTCCCCTTCGACGGGAACGAGCAGTACTTC.

The chain couples TRBV10-3 to TRBJ2-3, with unresolved D. Germline values: CDR1 ENHRY, CDR2 SYGVKD. The length of the CDR3 is 13 residues. V lost 3 bases to trimming and J lost 2 bases, with 6 bases between them. CDR3 loop: CAISESFTDTQYF. The CDR3 coding sequence is TGTGCCATCAGTGAAAGCTTCACAGATACGCAGTATTTT.

The sample holds a few counts of this clone. This sequence joins TRBV21-1 and TRBJ2-7; the table names TRBD1, a call not compared with the DNA. TRBV21-1 corresponds to a pseudogene. CDR3 length: 14 residues. The CDR3 DNA sequence: TGTGCCAGCGTCGTAGGGACAGGATTCTACGAGCAGTACTTC. Translated, it gives CASVVGTGFYEQYF.

The V gene is TRBV7-3, the J gene TRBJ1-1; 8 bases match TRBD1. Germline CDR1 reads SGHTA; CDR2 reads FQGTGA. V shed 1 base, J shed 8 bases, and the junction held 0 bases outside the gene matches. The CDR3 runs 12 residues. Here the CDR3 reads CASSLNRGEAFF. As DNA, the CDR3 is TGTGCCAGCAGCTTAAACAGGGGGGAAGCTTTCTTT.

This clone was counted only a few times. V usage is TRBV2 and J usage is TRBJ2-7, with 12 bases that match TRBD1. Germline V CDR1 and CDR2: SNHLY, FYNNEI. The CDR3 runs 13 residues. V lost 7 bases, J lost 7 bases, and 5 bases stayed unmatched. Written as DNA, the CDR3 is TGTGCCAGCAAGGGACAGGGGGCGGTGGAGCAGTACTTC. Protein product: CASKGQGAVEQYF.

This clone was detected a few times. The chain is built from TRBV4-3 and TRBJ2-3, with 7 bases that match TRBD1. CDR1 is LGHNA and CDR2 is YSLEER in the germline V gene. The CDR3 spans 14 residues. Trimming took 3 bases from V and 4 from J; bases not matched to a gene: 4. CDR3 in DNA: TGCGCCAGCAGCCAGGAAGGGGGCGCAGATACGCAGTATTTT. It encodes CASSQEGGADTQYF.

This sequence joins TRBV7-2 and TRBJ1-1, with 9 bases aligning to TRBD1. This CDR3 is 15 amino acids long. The ends lost 5 bases at V and 4 bases at J; junction bases unmatched: 8. CDR1 is SGHTA, CDR2 FQGNSA, per germline. The chain's CDR3 is CASSKTGGGSTEAFF. CDR3 coding DNA: TGTGCCAGCAGCAAAACAGGGGGCGGTAGCACTGAAGCTTTCTTT.

This chain joins TRBV4-2 and TRBJ2-3; 8 nucleotides align to TRBD2. The CDR3 is 18 amino acids. Losses at the gene ends were 0 bases for V and 5 bases for J; bases not matched to a gene: 13. Germline-derived CDR1 and CDR2 are LGHNA and YNFKEQ. CDR3 protein: CASSQDQLADSFVDTQYF. In DNA, the CDR3 is TGTGCCAGCAGCCAAGACCAACTAGCGGACTCTTTTGTAGATACGCAGTATTTT.

The chain uses TRBV30 and TRBJ1-2, with 8 nucleotides matching TRBD1. Looked up from germline, CDR1 is GTSNPN and CDR2 is SVGIG (reference sequence). CDR3 length: 12 residues. The trim removed 2 bases at V and 8 bases at J, leaving 4 bases unmatched. The CDR3 loop reads CAWSMTGAGYTF. The CDR3 DNA follows: TGTGCCTGGAGTATGACAGGGGCCGGCTACACCTTC.

This chain connects TRBV27 to TRBJ2-7; TRBD2 aligns across 14 bases. From germline, CDR1 is MNHEY and CDR2 SMNVEV (reference sequence). The CDR3 covers 15 residues. V trimming: 3 bases; J trimming: 6 bases; junction bases outside the gene matches: 4. The CDR3 DNA is TGTGCCAGCAGTTTGACTAGCGGGGGGGTAAGCGAGCAGTACTTC. This translates into CASSLTSGGVSEQYF.

The rearrangement joins TRBV7-9 to TRBJ1-1; 8 bases agree with TRBD1. The CDR3 is made up of 17 amino acids. Trimming cost V 1 base and J 3 bases; bases outside gene matches: 10. CDR1 and CDR2 (germline): SEHNR, FQNEAQ (reference sequence). Here the CDR3 DNA reads TGTGCCAGCAGCTTAGGGCAGGGGGCAAGGGGCGACACTGAAGCTTTCTTT. It encodes CASSLGQGARGDTEAFF.

The chain couples TRBV19 to TRBJ1-1; weak D call: TRBD1 (6 bases). The CDR3 length is 14 residues. Germline V gene lookup returns CDR1 LNHDA and CDR2 SQIVND (reference sequence). V was trimmed by 4 bases and J by 5 bases, leaving 14 bases between them. In DNA, the CDR3 is TGTGCCAGTAGTAATAGGGGGTTCGGAACTGAAGCTTTCTTT. As protein: CASSNRGFGTEAFF.

This clone was seen only once. J is TRBJ1-1 and V is TRBV30, with 9 bases matching TRBD1. The V gene's germline CDR1 is GTSNPN and CDR2 SVGIG (reference sequence). The CDR3 sequence is 15 residues long. The junction had 10 bases not matched to a gene; V was cut back by 0 bases and J by 8 bases. The CDR3 loop reads CAWSVPGQGMKEAFF. The CDR3 DNA reads as TGTGCCTGGAGTGTACCGGGACAGGGTATGAAGGAAGCTTTCTTT.

The V and J genes are TRBV29-1 and TRBJ2-7; D is perhaps TRBD2 (6 bases). The CDR3 is 15 amino acids. Germline-derived CDR1 and CDR2 are SQVTM and ANQGSEA. With 7 bases removed from V and 1 base from J, the gap between germline ends came to 20 bases. This chain's CDR3 is CSGPLERALSYEQYF. The CDR3 DNA is TGCAGCGGGCCCCTAGAGCGGGCCTTATCCTACGAGCAGTACTTC.

This clone was counted a single time. This chain uses TRBV29-1 with TRBJ2-3; 11 bases match TRBD2. The V segment lost 8 bases and the J segment 2 bases; nucleotides outside the gene matches: 3. From germline, CDR1 is SQVTM and CDR2 ANQGSEA. This CDR3 is built from 13 residues. CDR3 nucleotides: TGCAGCATGGGACTAGCGGTCACAGATACGCAGTATTTT. Its protein is CSMGLAVTDTQYF.

The chain employs TRBV5-1 and TRBJ2-7, with D maybe TRBD1 (6 bases). This CDR3 is built from 15 residues. Germline CDR1 reads SGHRS; CDR2 reads YFSETQ. Between the trimmed V and J ends, which lost 2 bases and 6 bases, there was a span of 18 bases. The CDR3 sequence is CASSFSAQGRGEQYF. In DNA form, the CDR3 reads TGCGCCAGCAGCTTCTCCGCACAGGGACGGGGCGAGCAGTACTTC.

This chain connects TRBV30 to TRBJ1-5, with 9 positions matching TRBD1. The CDR3 is 13 amino acids. V trimming: 6 bases; J trimming: 3 bases; junction bases outside the gene matches: 3. From germline, CDR1 is GTSNPN and CDR2 SVGIG (reference sequence). The CDR3 region has the DNA TGTGCCTGTACAGGGGGCAACAATCAGCCCCAGCATTTT. The encoded protein is CACTGGNNQPQHF. The variable domain in full, with the rest retrieved from reference TRBV30 and TRBJ1-5, is SQTIHQWPATLVQPVGSPLSLECTVEGTSNPNLYWYRQAAGRGLQLLFYSVGIGQISSEVPQNLSASRPQDRQFILSSKKLLLSDSGFYLCACTGGNNQPQHFGDGTRLSIL.

The rearrangement uses TRBV5-4 and TRBJ2-1; 11 nucleotides match TRBD1. The CDR3 consists of 18 residues. CDR1 and CDR2 (germline): SGHNT, YYREEE (reference sequence). Trimming removed 5 bases from V and 0 bases from J; junction bases left unmatched: 10. The CDR3 nucleotides are TGTGCCAGCAGAAGGGACAGGGGGGATAGAAGCTCCTACAATGAGCAGTTCTTC. The encoded protein is CASRRDRGDRSSYNEQFF.

In this sample, this clone turned up a few times. The rearrangement uses TRBV18 and TRBJ2-2; tentative D call: TRBD1 (5 bases). The CDR3 extends over 14 amino acids. CDR1 is KGHSH and CDR2 is LQKENI in the germline V gene. Trimming removed 1 base at V and 7 bases at J, with 10 bases between. The CDR3 DNA is TGTGCCAGCTCACCACTTCAGGGTGACGGGGAGCTGTTTTTT. Encoded protein: CASSPLQGDGELFF. The variable domain in full, with the rest retrieved from reference TRBV18 and TRBJ2-2, is NAGVMQNPRHLVRRRGQEARLRCSPMKGHSHVYWYRQLPEEGLKFMVYLQKENIIDESGMPKERFSAEFPKEGPSILRIQQVVRGDSAAYFCASSPLQGDGELFFGEGSRLTVL.